The rows below give T cell receptor beta chains drawn from one sample of a study of blood T cell repertoires in COVID-19. Profiling relied on immunoSEQ multiplex PCR, and the TCRdb table lists in-frame clones only, not all of them. The data contain 160,000 or so clones, more than 75% of them singletons. The sample taken for sequencing was peripheral blood. The receptors shown here come from a man in his late teens or twenties with acute or convalescent COVID-19. Each CDR3 is given with its conserved first and last residue. D genes are given only for firm matches. Size tells how often a clone was seen (once, few, many) or the class of an expanded clone, and some rows leave it out.

TRBJ2-2	14	TRBV2	few	.	TGTGCCAGCAGTGTTTTGGGGGCGGCCGGGGAGCTGTTTTTT	CASSVLGAAGELFF
TRBJ2-2	15	TRBV9	.	.	TGTGCCAGCATGAAGACTAACGCGAACACCGGGGAGCTGTTTTTT	CASMKTNANTGELFF
TRBJ2-1	14	TRBV6-5	.	TRBD2	TGTGCCAGCAGTTCAGGACCAGGGAGGGGTGAGCAGTTCTTC	CASSSGPGRGEQFF
TRBJ1-5	17	TRBV24-1	.	.	TGTGCCACCAGTGATTGGGCCGGCATCGATAGCAATCAGCCCCAGCATTTT	CATSDWAGIDSNQPQHF
TRBJ2-7	11	TRBV27	once	.	TGTGCCAGCAAACAGGGCTACGAGCAGTACTTC	CASKQGYEQYF
TRBJ2-5	15	TRBV5-5	.	TRBD1	TGTGCCAGCAGCCTCGGGACAGGGGTTCAAGAGACCCAGTACTTC	CASSLGTGVQETQYF
TRBJ2-1	17	TRBV13	.	TRBD2	TGTGCCAGCAGCCCTCCGCTAGCGGCGAGCTCCTACAATGAGCAGTTCTTC	CASSPPLAASSYNEQFF
TRBJ2-2	16	TRBV6-1	.	.	TGTGCCAGCAGTGTACGGGAACTAACGAACACCGGGGAGCTGTTTTTT	CASSVRELTNTGELFF
TRBJ2-7	12	TRBV19	.	TRBD2	TGTGCCAGTACTAGCGGGTCCTACGAGCAGTACTTC	CASTSGSYEQYF
TRBJ2-2	16	TRBV9	.	TRBD2	TGTGCCAGCAGCGTAGCAGCGGGAGGGCCAACCGGGGAGCTGTTTTTT	CASSVAAGGPTGELFF
TRBJ1-1	12	TRBV5-5	.	.	TGTGCCAGCAGCCACTCCTACACTGAAGCTTTCTTT	CASSHSYTEAFF
TRBJ2-2	16	TRBV7-9	.	TRBD1	TGTGCCAGCAGCCCACGTGGACAGGGGAACACCGGGGAGCTGTTTTTT	CASSPRGQGNTGELFF
TRBJ2-2	14	TRBV4-1	.	.	TGCGCCAGCAGCCCCACTAGTTTTACCGGGGAGCTGTTTTTT	CASSPTSFTGELFF
TRBJ1-4	14	TRBV2	.	.	TGTGCCAGCAGTGGGACTTCGACGGTCCAAAAACTGTTTTTT	CASSGTSTVQKLFF
TRBJ1-1	13	TRBV7-9	.	TRBD1	TGTGCCAGCAGCTTAGCAGGGGGCAAGAGAGCTTTCTTT	CASSLAGGKRAFF
TRBJ1-5	16	TRBV19	.	TRBD1	TGTGCCAGTAGTATAGAGGGGACAGGCCCCAGAGAGCCCCAGCATTTT	CASSIEGTGPREPQHF
TRBJ1-2	15	TRBV21-1	few	.	TGTGCCAGCAGCATTCGGTCCCCGGGGGGCACTGGCTACACCTTC	CASSIRSPGGTGYTF
TRBJ1-6	13	TRBV12-3/TRBV12-4	.	TRBD1	TGTGCCAGCAGCTCGACAGGGGATTCACCCCTCCACTTT	CASSSTGDSPLHF
TRBJ1-1	14	TRBV3-1/TRBV3-2	.	.	TGTGCCAGCAGCCAAAATTACATATCCAGGGAAGCTTTCTTT	CASSQNYISREAFF
TRBJ2-7	13	TRBV7-2	.	.	TGTGCCAGCAGCTATAATTTGGGGCTCGAGCAGTACTTC	CASSYNLGLEQYF
TRBJ2-1	17	TRBV19	.	.	TGTGCCTCAAAAGGAGGGGCAGTGGGCTATTCCTACAATGAGCAGTTCTTC	CASKGGAVGYSYNEQFF
TRBJ1-1	14	TRBV2	.	.	TGTGCCAGCAGTGTGGGGACACCATACACTGAAGCTTTCTTT	CASSVGTPYTEAFF
TRBJ2-1	16	TRBV5-6	.	TRBD2	TGTGCCAGCAGCCCCCGGGGGACTACCAAATACAATGAGCAGTTCTTC	CASSPRGTTKYNEQFF
TRBJ2-1	15	TRBV11-2	.	.	TGTGCCAGCAGCTTAAAGGGGGGGGGCTACAATGAGCAGTTCTTC	CASSLKGGGYNEQFF
TRBJ1-1	16	TRBV6-1	.	TRBD1	TGTGCCAGCAGTGTAGGGACAGGGGGCAGTTTTGGTGAAGCTTTCTTT	CASSVGTGGSFGEAFF
TRBJ2-3	11	TRBV5-1	.	.	TGCGCCAGCGGAGGCACGGATACGCAGTATTTT	CASGGTDTQYF
TRBJ1-6	14	TRBV13	.	TRBD1	TGTGCCAGCAGCTGGGGACAGGGGCCTTCACCCCTCCACTTT	CASSWGQGPSPLHF
TRBJ2-2	14	TRBV27	.	.	TGTGCCAGCAGCACAGGGTGGGTGACCGGGGAGCTGTTTTTT	CASSTGWVTGELFF
TRBJ1-2	15	TRBV2	once	.	TGTGCCAGCAGCTTTGACAGGAAGATATCTGATGGCTACACCTTC	CASSFDRKISDGYTF
TRBJ2-1	15	TRBV5-4	few	.	TGTGCCAGCAGCTTGGCCACTTCTAGAGGTGATGAGCAGTTCTTC	CASSLATSRGDEQFF
TRBJ2-1	14	TRBV4-1	once	.	TGCGCCAGCAGCCTCCGCTCCGGTGACAATGAGCAGTTCTTC	CASSLRSGDNEQFF
TRBJ2-1	17	TRBV19	once	.	TGTGCCAGTAGTATAGATCGGTACAGTAGGGGAAGGAATGAGCAGTTCTTC	CASSIDRYSRGRNEQFF
TRBJ2-2	14	TRBV27	once	TRBD1	TGTGCCAGCACCTTGGGACAGGGGACCGGGGAGCTGTTTTTT	CASTLGQGTGELFF
TRBJ1-1	15	TRBV10-3	.	.	TGTGCCATCAGTCCACTGGGGGGGGTGGACACTGAAGCTTTCTTT	CAISPLGGVDTEAFF
TRBJ1-2	14	TRBV2	.	.	TGTGCCAGCAGGGAGGGCCTCAGCAGCTATGGCTACACCTTC	CASREGLSSYGYTF
TRBJ2-7	14	TRBV14	.	.	TGTGCCAGCAGCCCTCCAGGGACTCTCAACGAGCAGTACTTC	CASSPPGTLNEQYF
TRBJ1-1	12	TRBV25-1	.	.	TGTGCCAGCAGTGAAACTTACACTGAAGCTTTCTTT	CASSETYTEAFF
TRBJ2-3	14	TRBV6-5	.	TRBD2	TGTGCCAGCAGTACCGGGAGGGGCACAGATACGCAGTATTTT	CASSTGRGTDTQYF
TRBJ2-7	16	TRBV18	.	TRBD1	TGTGCCAGCTCTCCACTGCCGGGGACAGGGGGCAACGAGCAGTACTTC	CASSPLPGTGGNEQYF